Reported below is one T cell receptor (beta chain). Its target antigen remains unknown. Within one base of it there is no much larger clone, and no base qualities were kept. The library was made by the immunoSEQ multiplex PCR assay. The multiplex PCR relied on a mix of 60 forward primers for TCR Vbeta segments and 13 reverse primers for TCR Jbeta segments. The CDR3 region of rearranged TCR beta genes was amplified from genomic DNA with a multiplex PCR assay. Amplified TCR beta libraries were sequenced as 87-base-pair reads on the Illumina HiSeq System. The authors' analysis ran thus. A later analysis tallied 75 million to 95 million unique TCR beta chains across the 666 repertoires, and approximately 9.9 million of those chains were shared by two or more donors. A nearest-neighbor algorithm error-corrected the raw reads and collapsed the reads into unique sequences, merging closely related sequences to remove PCR and sequencing errors. CDR3 sequences were aligned to IMGT reference sequences to assign V, D and J gene segments. For a sequence to be retained, a match of at least six nucleotides to both a V gene segment and a J gene segment was required. A rearrangement was called productive if the CDR3 had no stop codons and remained in frame with V and J, and every other rearrangement was called non-productive. CDR3 was defined according to IMGT convention as the region running from the second conserved V-encoded cysteine to the conserved J-encoded phenylalanine. The earlier analysis of a few hundred of the donors excluded sequences that lacked an unambiguous match to a single V gene segment. An earlier analysis of several hundred of the donors called V segments functional above 56.7% productive rearrangements and segregating when the between-donor standard deviation exceeded 5%. A statistical classification framework was developed to diagnose cytomegalovirus status using the catalog of TCR beta chain sequences. In a later analysis, TCR nucleotide sequences were compared against IMGT/GENE-DB human TR gene sequences so that V and J genes could be assigned. In a later analysis, CDR3 sequences and most-parsimonious VDJ recombination scenarios were assigned using the TCRdist pipeline. A later analysis defined each TCR beta chain by its CDR3 amino acid sequence plus V-gene family, and excluded reads lacking a unique V-gene family. In a later analysis, around 600 highly shared, low-generation-probability nucleotide sequences were removed to address suspected cross-contamination and a sequencing artifact. A later analysis calculated a clonal expansion index for each public chain from normalized within-repertoire ranks of inferred template counts. A later analysis computed generation probabilities with a VDJ recombination model fitted to out-of-frame rearrangements, and checked the results against IGoR. In a later analysis, TCR-TCR, TCR-HLA and TCR-CMV co-occurrence was scored with hypergeometric tests, and a repertoire-size bias correction was applied to TCR pairs. In a later analysis, false discovery rates were estimated by permuting HLA or CMV assignments 20 times. In a later analysis, co-occurring TCRs were grouped using DBSCAN, with TCRdist sequence similarity added in when clustering inside HLA-allele-positive subsets. Repertoires with fewer than 30,000 or more than 120,000 public chains were left out of co-occurrence clustering, as were about 5 repertoires with anomalous nucleotide sharing. The table comes from immuneACCESS by way of TCRdb, which keeps in-frame sequences with V and J called. Part of the clones is missing from these tables; in studies checked, under half for an unresolved V gene and the rest for unknown reasons. V and J calls and clone size are copied from that table; D and trimming were computed from the DNA. This sample gives under 200,000 clones in total; about 81% of them show up just once. The leading ten clones occupy approximately 2% of the sample.

The cohort was made up of 666 healthy bone marrow donors. Cohort members were all nominally healthy when sampled, although unrecorded immune exposures were likely present. The donor tested CMV seronegative, placing the donor among the 300 to 450 seronegative members of the cohort. A peripheral blood sample was collected from each donor, and TCR beta sequencing was performed on peripheral blood mononuclear cells. The Qiagen DNeasy Blood Extraction Kit was used to extract genomic DNA from the blood cell samples. This entry belongs to a study of cytomegalovirus exposure and HLA in healthy donors (dated by TCRdb to the late 2010s). For the study in its entirety: According to an earlier analysis of a few hundred of the donors, some 170 million T cells yielded 100 million or so unique TCR beta sequences and 276 Gb of sequence data. In a later analysis, previously published TCR beta repertoires from more than 500 donors were re-analyzed and high-resolution HLA genotyping was added so that TCR occurrence patterns could be studied. Rather than drawing on any new phenotypic data, the later analysis identified candidate immune exposures from TCR beta sequences and the way those sequences occurred across donors. Around 330 gigabases of sequencing data and around 85 million unique TCR sequences made up an early release that covered roughly 670 HLA-typed donors. HLA typing included class I and class II loci at four-digit resolution. The study used immunosequencing to profile the T cell repertoires of about 670 subjects and linked those repertoires to cytomegalovirus serostatus. All discovery cohort repertoires had been generated using a single sequencing platform. To decide whether each TCR beta V gene segment behaved as functional or pseudogenic, an earlier analysis of over 500 of the donors relied on high-throughput TCR beta sequencing. Four to six DR-DQ haplotypes were handled as single units for association and clustering, since linkage in the cohort was strong. The number of typed donors differed by locus: roughly 620-640 for A, B, C, DRB1 and DQB1; some 540 for DQA1; 606 for DPA1; and about 450 for DPB1. The aim of the study was to test whether cataloging public T cell receptors could identify signatures of past pathogen exposure. Along with the approximately 670-subject first cohort, a separate validation cohort of around 120 different subjects was used. High-throughput TCR immunosequencing, statistical association of individual TCRs with disease status, and machine learning were combined to predict cytomegalovirus infection status. Among about 400 genotyped donors of the cohort, an average of roughly 230,000 unique TCR beta nucleotide sequences was sequenced per donor, of which approximately 18% were non-productive. Donor age, sex, ethnicity and CMV serostatus were collected together with the repertoire data. Of the roughly 410 genotyped donors, over 80% were placed in the genetic ancestry cluster associated with self-reported Caucasian donors. A later genetic analysis used genome-wide SNP genotypes for about 55% of the 666 donors, treating that subset as a discovery cohort. On the study overall, not on this receptor specifically: The classifier was reported to diagnose cytomegalovirus status with high specificity and sensitivity in both the original and validation cohorts. The authors suggested that the approach could potentially be generalized to other disease states and immunological phenotypes. In vitro tests confirmed that three of the cytomegalovirus-associated TCR beta chains recognize cytomegalovirus antigens. In an earlier analysis of over 550 of the donors, most TCR beta V segments were observed in productive rearrangements about 90% or about 30% of the time, broadly matching IMGT annotations. A later analysis found that most CMV-associated TCR beta chains appeared HLA-restricted, with HLA associations seemingly driven largely by CMV exposure. Some 15 rarely observed V segments, including chromosome 9 orphons, were excluded from the earlier analysis of about 500 of the donors because counts were too low. Only TCR beta chains were sequenced in this cohort, and the absence of alpha or paired-chain data limited detectable features. A total of roughly 160 TCR beta chains were listed by the study as associated with cytomegalovirus. In a later analysis, HLA-associated TCR beta chains were found to be more clonally expanded and to have lower generation probabilities than equally common non-associated chains. Correlated functional status among segregating V segments might reflect linkage disequilibrium, but an unknown experimental factor could not be ruled out. The sequencing pipeline was judged likely to have produced a cluster of highly shared sequence variants as a technical artifact. Because some donors lacked HLA typing at each locus, the association tests relied only on the typed subset. While some public TCRs were present in many individuals, most TCR sequences turned up only very rarely across donors. Immune exposure information for the cohort was limited to CMV serostatus. Sequencing depth was assumed to be roughly uniform across donors in the presence/absence analyses, though that assumption may not hold. A later analysis reported that several top co-occurrence clusters appeared linked to parvovirus B19, influenza, CMV and Epstein-Barr virus. Strong co-occurrence of HLA alleles, especially DR and DQ, made assigning TCR associations to individual alleles difficult. A later genetic analysis reported fewer N-insertions in productive TCRs among donors in an Asian-associated ancestry cluster than the roughly 640-donor mean. In a later analysis, some 18,000 TCR beta sequences were associated with specific HLA alleles at a false discovery rate of 0.05. In a later genetic analysis, a missense DCLRE1C variant was associated with V-gene and J-gene trimming of TCR beta chains, and the association was replicated in an independent cohort. A further reported finding was that TCR beta sequences accurately predicted the HLA-A and HLA-B alleles for most subjects in the first cohort. A later analysis found that TCR association rates varied across HLA loci, with DRB1 alleles showing the most associated TCRs and HLA-C alleles the fewest.

The sequence was collected from a woman aged 18-35 years in good health and CMV-seronegative. Sample: PBMCs.

The DNA sequence reads TGTGCCAGCAGTTTAACGAGGGGGGGCCACGAGCAGTACTTC. Its translation reads: CASSLTRGGHEQYF. The sequence is built from TRBV27 and TRBJ2-7, and perhaps TRBD2 as D gene, on 7 matching bases. Sequences MNHEY (CDR1) and SMNVEV (CDR2) are obtained from the germline V gene (reference sequence). V and J lose 2 bases and 5 bases, and a span of 13 bases separates them. Taken from cysteine to phenylalanine, the CDR3 has 14 residues. Just CDR3 DNA is preserved here, 42 bases in frame from base 1.